This T cell receptor beta chain was captured in a study of tumor-infiltrating lymphocytes in primary liver carcinoma. Priming with a constant-region primer yielded TCR beta cDNA from about 450 ng total RNA. Sequencing libraries for TCR beta derived from three nested multiplex PCR rounds that used slightly modified ARM-PCR. TRBV1-TRBV30 forward and Cbeta reverse primers drove the first two roughly 10-cycle rounds. TCRdb analysed the multiplex PCR reads with MiXCR anew, one entry per CDR3 protein. The sample has fewer than 85,000 distinct CDR3 sequences, approximately 62% seen once. It was from 20-30 mg of unsorted bulk tissue that RNA and DNA were co-extracted. Patients had primary liver carcinoma treated by surgical resection. These patients lived with chronic HBV infection and had never been treated. A remark on this clonotype: At one of its ends the junction is not consistent with the germline gene, which may arise from a read error.

CDR1 and CDR2 from the germline V gene are MNHNY and SVGAGI (reference sequence). This CDR3 is built from 15 residues. Sequencing was done on a sample of tumor-adjacent normal liver tissue. The chain recombines TRBV6-6 with TRBJ2-7; perhaps TRBD2 as D (5 bases). This TCR came from a middle-aged man with primary liver carcinoma and hepatitis B virus infection. CDR3 loop: CASSYDTYGNYEQCF. CDR3 DNA: TGTGCCAGTAGTTACGACACCTACGGGAACTACGAGCAGTGCTTC.